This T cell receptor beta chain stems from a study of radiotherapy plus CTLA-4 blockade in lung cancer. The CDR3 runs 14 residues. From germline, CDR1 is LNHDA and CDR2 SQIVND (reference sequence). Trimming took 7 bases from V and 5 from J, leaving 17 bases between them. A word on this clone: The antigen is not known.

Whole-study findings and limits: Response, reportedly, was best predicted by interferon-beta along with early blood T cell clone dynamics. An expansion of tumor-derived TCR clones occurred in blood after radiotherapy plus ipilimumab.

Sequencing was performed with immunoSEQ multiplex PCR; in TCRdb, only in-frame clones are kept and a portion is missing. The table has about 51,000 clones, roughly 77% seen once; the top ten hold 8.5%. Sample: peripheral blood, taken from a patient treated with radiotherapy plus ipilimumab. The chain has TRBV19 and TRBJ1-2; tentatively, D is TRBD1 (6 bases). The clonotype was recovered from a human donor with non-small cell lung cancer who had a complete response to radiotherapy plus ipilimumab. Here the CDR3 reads CASKARTALYGYTF. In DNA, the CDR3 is TGTGCCAGTAAGGCGAGGACAGCTTTATATGGCTACACCTTC.